Below, 2 T cell receptor beta chains from the same sample are listed, as sequenced in a study of monozygotic twins with inflammatory bowel disease (dated by TCRdb to between 2018 and 2021). Library generation was performed with 5' RACE. This sample was sequenced with an Illumina HiSeq 2500. TCRdb reprocessed the reads, reporting each CDR3 protein sequence once and no DNA. The sample's table lists a count of about 160,000 distinct CDR3 sequences. Around 7% of the sample is taken by the ten largest. Sequenced input: blood. The receptor source for this set is a human donor with ulcerative colitis or Crohn's disease, or a healthy co-twin of an affected twin (not recorded which).

The gene calls are TRBV4-1 and TRBJ2-1; the TCRdb call, TRBD1, lacks DNA for checking. The CDR3 consists of 16 residues. Germline CDR1 is MGHRA and CDR2 is YSYEKL. This CDR3 is CASSQELGQGINEQFF.

The chain couples TRBV20-1 to TRBJ2-4; TCRdb indicates TRBD1, and absent DNA this call remains unverified. CDR1 DFQATT and CDR2 SNEGSKA come from the germline V gene (reference sequence). This CDR3 is 14 amino acids long. This CDR3 reads CSIPGQGDRNIQYF.